This T cell receptor (beta chain) is from a study of PD-1 blockade in classical Hodgkin lymphoma (TCRdb year 2020). At the level of the whole study: Nivolumab dosing was 3 mg/kg intravenously every 2 weeks, continuing until either disease progression or unacceptable toxicity. The study used CyTOF and TCR beta sequencing to define a peripheral blood immune signature of response to PD-1 blockade in classical Hodgkin lymphoma.

In light of the paper, this sample's time point label describes: cycle 4 day 1 (C4D1), after less than 7 weeks of nivolumab. Every trial patient had relapsed following autologous stem cell transplantation, and prior brentuximab vedotin exposure was what differed among cohorts A, B and C. The trial cohort included more than 55 patients with relapsed/refractory classical Hodgkin lymphoma, and each patient had a best overall response of complete response, partial response or progressive disease. Trial patients were treated with single-agent nivolumab in the multi-cohort phase II CheckMate 205 trial. An independent review committee assessed best overall response by applying the 2007 International Working Group response criteria. Trial PBMCs were collected just before the start of nivolumab (C1D1) and during therapy at cycle 2 day 1 and cycle 4 day 1. Peripheral blood was collected in 8 mL Vacutainer Cell Preparation Tubes, from which PBMCs were isolated by centrifugation and then cryopreserved.

Relative to germline, V is 2 bases shorter and J is 4 bases shorter, with 23 bases between their ends. Based on the germline V gene (reference sequence), the CDR1 and CDR2 sequences are MNHEY and SMNVEV. The CDR3 measures 18 amino acids from cysteine to phenylalanine. Only the CDR3 portion is preserved as DNA: 54 bases, with reading frame beginning at the first base. Summary of the overall study and its limitations: Lower diversity was observed in patients in whom nivolumab was started less than 1 year after ASCT, and these patients were excluded from later analyses so that confounding by immune reconstitution would be avoided. The study covered only a single clinical trial cohort, and the causes of the repertoire differences, possibly disease activity or prior therapy, were still not defined. By C4D1, a significant rise was seen in CD4+ TCR diversity but not in CD8+ TCR diversity (p=0.0027 vs p=0.16), and the rise was most apparent among complete responders (p=0.02). Baseline TCR diversity was reported as lower in newly diagnosed patients than in healthy donors, and lower still in relapsed/refractory patients. Trial patients with a complete response had baseline diversity similar to that of newly diagnosed patients, while partial responders and progressors had significantly lower diversity.

Details on this clone: Its antigen has not been determined. No quality values exist for individual bases; no much larger clone is one base distant.

The Qiagen DNeasy kit was used to extract genomic DNA from unsorted PBMCs and from the negatively selected CD4+ and CD8+ fractions. Using primers that anneal to V and J segments, immunoSEQ multiplex PCR amplified the TCR beta CDR3 regions. A synthetic immune receptor repertoire was used to minimize amplification bias, and remaining bias was computationally removed after sequencing. The authors' pipeline ran thus. Repertoire diversity was quantified as the Shannon entropy index using custom Python scripts. Unsorted, CD4+ and CD8+ repertoires were examined separately, except in combined analyses, for which CD4+ and CD8+ sequences were merged in silico. A clone counted as expanded when the clone's frequency after treatment rose at least 2-fold relative to C1D1, and clones undetected at baseline were given a pseudocount of 0.5. Clones with 0 or 1 copy at C1D1 were defined as singleton clones, while clones with 2 or more copies were defined as non-singleton clones. Clones expanded in unsorted samples were labelled as CD4+, CD8+ or unknown by matching protein sequences in sorted samples from the same patient. Wilcoxon tests on paired samples were used to test diversity changes from C1D1 to C4D1. TCRdb took this table from immuneACCESS and kept in-frame rearrangements with V and J called. Such tables lack part of the clones; where checked against another copy, unresolved V genes explain under half of the gap, and the rest is unexplained. Clone size and the V and J calls come from that table; the DNA yielded D and trimming. For this sample the table gives some 90,000 clones, of which about three quarters were detected only once. Together, the top ten hold over 8% of the sample.

The source was peripheral blood mononuclear cells (PBMCs), collected before the fourth cycle of nivolumab. The origin of this receptor is a human donor with classical Hodgkin lymphoma. The V gene is TRBV27 and the J gene is TRBJ1-2, with the D gene uncertain. In nucleotide form, the sequence is TGTGCCAGCAGTTTAGGCTCCCTTTCGGGGTTTCGTGGCTATGGCTACACCTTC. Translated, this is CASSLGSLSGFRGYGYTF.